The 22 T cell receptor beta chains listed next were all sequenced from one sample in a study of T cells in Graves' hyperthyroidism and ophthalmopathy. Regions amplified from RNA transcripts were the TCR beta CDR3 regions. When the TCR CDR3 underwent first-round RT-PCR, the HTBI primer set was used. TCRdb itself ran the multiplex PCR reads through MiXCR, one entry per CDR3 protein. The sample comprises more than 650,000 distinct CDR3 sequences, 14% of which are singletons, and roughly 10% rests with the top ten. Sequencing input: blood. These receptors were obtained from a woman between 18 and 30 years old with Graves' hyperthyroidism.

This chain uses TRBV18 with TRBJ1-4; a possible D gene is TRBD1 (6 bases). V lost 5 bases and J 1 base, leaving 17 bases between the germline ends. The CDR3 spans 17 residues. Germline CDR1 reads KGHSH; CDR2 reads LQKENI. CDR3 region: CASSRVRLQGTNEKLFF. The CDR3 DNA reads TGTGCCAGCTCAAGGGTTCGACTACAGGGAACTAATGAAAAACTGTTTTTT.

A word on this clonotype: The germline gene is not matched at one end of the junction; a read error may be the cause. The chain is built from TRBV3-1 and TRBJ2-5; D may be TRBD1 (6 bases). Germline CDR1 and CDR2: LGHDT and YNNKEL (reference sequence). The length of the CDR3 is 12 residues. CDR3 in amino acids: CASTGWGPTMDF. The DNA of the CDR3 is TGTGCCAGCACGGGGTGGGGGCCTACTATGGACTTC.

Ten or more counts support this clonotype. The CDR3 reads CASSLGVTGATGELFF. In nucleotides, the CDR3 is TGTGCCAGCAGTTTGGGTGTTACGGGAGCCACCGGGGAGCTGTTTTTT. The chain is built from TRBV28 and TRBJ2-2, with TRBD2 as a possible D gene (6 bases). The CDR3 sequence is 16 residues long. Germline loops: CDR1 MDHEN, CDR2 SYDVKM. V lost 3 bases to trimming and J lost 4 bases, with 15 bases between them. Together with reference TRBV28 and TRBJ2-2, the CDR3 gives the full variable domain: DVKVTQSSRYLVKRTGEKVFLECVQDMDHENMFWYRQDPGLGLRLIYFSYDVKMKEKGDIPEGYSVSREKKERFSLILESASTNQTSMYLCASSLGVTGATGELFFGEGSRLTVL.

The V call is TRBV14, the J call TRBJ1-1; 7 nucleotides line up with TRBD1. This CDR3 spans 16 amino acids. Germline V CDR1 and CDR2: SGHDN, FVKESK. Trimming at V came to 3 bases and at J to 1 base, leaving 8 bases not matched to a gene. The CDR3 sequence is CASSHRQGLQNTEAFF. Written as DNA, the CDR3 is TGTGCCAGCAGCCACAGACAGGGTTTACAGAACACTGAAGCTTTCTTT. The complete variable domain, with remaining parts taken from reference TRBV14 and TRBJ1-1, reads EAGVTQFPSHSVIEKGQTVTLRCDPISGHDNLYWYRRVMGKEIKFLLHFVKESKQDESGMPNNRFLAERTGGTYSTLKVQPAELEDSGVYFCASSHRQGLQNTEAFFGQGTRLTVV.

This clonotype was picked up many times. The chain couples TRBV7-9 to TRBJ2-3; TRBD2 might be the D (5 bases). V lost 0 bases and J 0 bases, leaving 7 bases between the germline ends. The CDR3 has 15 residues. Germline CDR1 and CDR2: SEHNR and FQNEAQ (reference sequence). In DNA, the CDR3 is TGTGCCAGCAGCTTAGCGAGGGCGAGCACAGATACGCAGTATTTT. Translation gives CASSLARASTDTQYF.

In this sample, this clonotype turned up many times. V is TRBV20-1 and J is TRBJ1-1; a weak D match, TRBD1 (5 bases). The V gene lost 0 bases and the J gene lost 1 base, with 15 bases spanning the gap. This CDR3 is 16 amino acids long. In germline, CDR1 is DFQATT, CDR2 SNEGSKA (reference sequence). DNA for the CDR3: TGCAGTGCTAGAGACCCGATGACAGCTCGGAACACTGAAGCTTTCTTT. Translating it yields CSARDPMTARNTEAFF.

This clonotype was observed many times. This chain links TRBV6-1 with TRBJ1-4; no clear D. Germline assignment: CDR1 MNHNS and CDR2 SASEGT. CDR3 length: 12 amino acids. V lost 5 bases, J lost 5 bases, and 6 bases lay in between. CDR3 nucleotide sequence: TGTGCCAGCAGTTTACGGAATGAAAAACTGTTTTTT. This translates into CASSLRNEKLFF.

This clonotype was picked up many times. The chain combines TRBV7-9 with TRBJ2-7; 7 bases agree with TRBD2. Looked up from germline, CDR1 is SEHNR and CDR2 is FQNEAQ (reference sequence). With 3 bases clipped from V and 3 bases from J, the junction kept 17 bases outside the gene matches. The CDR3 is 18 amino acids. CDR3 sequence reads: CASSFSSPETSSVYEQYF. The CDR3 bases are TGTGCCAGCAGCTTCTCCAGCCCTGAGACTAGCTCGGTCTACGAGCAGTACTTC.

The chain employs TRBV10-3 and TRBJ1-1, with no clear D. There are 12 residues in the CDR3. Between the trimmed V and J ends, which lost 3 bases and 7 bases, there was a span of 9 bases. The germline CDR1 and CDR2 sequences are ENHRY and SYGVKD. Here the CDR3 reads CAISDSIREAFF. CDR3 DNA sequence: TGTGCCATCAGTGACTCAATCCGTGAAGCTTTCTTT.

This clonotype has just a few counts. The rearrangement links TRBV2 to TRBJ2-1, with D perhaps assigned TRBD1 or TRBD2 (6 bases each). The CDR3 covers 15 residues. Germline CDR1 SNHLY, CDR2 FYNNEI. Trimming cost V 7 bases and J 6 bases, with 19 bases left between them. The CDR3 DNA follows: TGTGCCAGCACCCAATTAGGAGGGGGGCGCAATGAGCAGTTCTTC. Residues: CASTQLGGGRNEQFF.

This clonotype was counted at least ten times. This chain connects TRBV6-2 or TRBV6-3 to TRBJ1-5, with 7 positions matching TRBD1. The length of the CDR3 is 15 residues. Germline V lookup: CDR1 MNHEY, CDR2 SVGEGT. The J segment lost 3 bases and the V segment lost 2 bases, leaving 4 bases of the junction unmatched. CDR3 loop: CASSYAGQVNQPQHF. CDR3 in DNA: TGTGCCAGCAGTTACGCAGGACAGGTCAATCAGCCCCAGCATTTT.

With regard to this clonotype: One end of the junction does not line up with germline, which may come from a read error. The rearrangement links TRBV5-5 to TRBJ2-3, with TRBD2 matching 8 bases. The CDR3 runs 13 residues. Per the germline V gene, CDR1 is SGHKS and CDR2 is YYEKEE (reference sequence). For the CDR3, the DNA is TGCGCCAGCAGGGTCGGGGGGGCAGATACGCAGTATTTT. Encoded protein: CASRVGGADTQYF.

The CDR3 here is CASSSGSSDTQYF. CDR3 DNA: TGTGCCAGTAGTAGCGGGAGTTCAGATACGCAGTATTTT. The rearrangement joins TRBV19 to TRBJ2-3, with 7 bases matching TRBD2. The V gene end was trimmed by 4 bases and the J gene end by 4 bases; junction bases not matched to a gene: 2. The CDR3 loop spans 13 amino acids. CDR1 is LNHDA and CDR2 is SQIVND in the germline V gene (reference sequence).

In this sample, this clonotype turned up many times. The V call is TRBV7-9, the J call TRBJ2-7; the D gene is possibly TRBD2 (5 bases). This CDR3 spans 15 amino acids. Trimming left V 5 bases short and J 6 bases short, with 20 bases between. The germline CDR1 and CDR2 sequences are SEHNR and FQNEAQ (reference sequence). The CDR3 is CASSPQVGSGREQYF. Here the CDR3 DNA reads TGTGCCAGCAGCCCCCAGGTAGGGAGTGGGCGCGAGCAGTACTTC.

This clonotype was seen a few times. This chain links TRBV10-3 with TRBJ2-6; no clear D. CDR1 and CDR2 from the germline V gene are ENHRY and SYGVKD. Between the trimmed V and J ends, which lost 3 bases and 5 bases, there was a span of 20 bases. The length of the CDR3 is 18 residues. This CDR3 is CAISDPDTALNWANVLTF. CDR3 nucleotides: TGTGCCATCAGTGACCCCGATACCGCCCTGAACTGGGCCAACGTCCTGACTTTC.

This clonotype was counted only a few times. The CDR3 here is CSARAPGTGRGTNEKLFF. CDR3 in DNA: TGCAGTGCTAGGGCTCCCGGGACAGGGAGGGGAACTAATGAAAAACTGTTTTTT. This chain connects TRBV20-1 to TRBJ1-4; 9 nucleotides align to TRBD1. V dropped 3 bases and J dropped 1; count of bases not matched to a gene: 12. The CDR3 runs 18 residues. Germline lookup yields CDR1 DFQATT and CDR2 SNEGSKA (reference sequence).

This clonotype was recorded a few times. The chain links TRBV20-1 to TRBJ1-4, with D uncertain. The CDR3 contains 12 residues. Trimming pared 7 bases from V and 3 bases from J, leaving 9 bases between. Germline lookup yields CDR1 DFQATT and CDR2 SNEGSKA (reference sequence). CDR3 region: CSVEVSNEKLFF. CDR3 DNA: TGCAGTGTCGAGGTCTCTAATGAAAAACTGTTTTTT.

This clonotype was seen many times. V and J are TRBV12-3 or TRBV12-4 and TRBJ1-2; D perhaps matches TRBD1 (6 bases). Trimming stripped 6 bases from V and 4 bases from J, with 12 bases between. This CDR3 spans 13 amino acids. For the CDR3, the DNA is TGTGCCAGCAGCCTAGGACAGACCTATGGCTACACCTTC. Translation gives CASSLGQTYGYTF.

This chain links TRBV5-1 with TRBJ2-7; TRBD2 agrees at 12 bases. This CDR3 has 15 amino acids. The V and J ends lost 5 bases and 3 bases, in that order; junction bases with no gene match: 6. Germline V gene lookup returns CDR1 SGHRS and CDR2 YFSETQ. CDR3 protein: CASRISLAGGYEQYF. CDR3 nucleotide sequence: TGCGCCAGCAGAATCTCACTAGCGGGAGGCTACGAGCAGTACTTC.

The CDR3 protein is CASSSDRGRLGANVLTF. The CDR3 nucleotides read TGTGCCAGCAGTTCGGACAGGGGGCGCCTTGGGGCCAACGTCCTGACTTTC. The V gene is TRBV6-2 or TRBV6-3, the J gene TRBJ2-6; 11 positions match TRBD1. This CDR3 is built from 17 residues. Per germline, CDR1 MNHEY and CDR2 SVGEGT. Trimming at V came to 4 bases and at J to 3 bases, leaving 5 bases not matched to a gene.

The chain has TRBV20-1 and TRBJ2-1; D possibly corresponds to TRBD2 (6 bases). Trimming took off 6 bases at V and 8 bases at J, with 11 bases between the two ends. CDR1 is DFQATT, CDR2 SNEGSKA, per germline (reference sequence). The CDR3 contains 11 residues. The CDR3 coding sequence is TGCAGTGCCCCTAGCGTTTATGAGCAGTTCTTC. This sequence encodes CSAPSVYEQFF.

There are many counts of this clonotype. The chain has TRBV5-1 and TRBJ2-1, with D perhaps TRBD2 (5 bases). The CDR3 runs 12 residues. V was pared by 4 bases and J by 8 bases, with 10 bases between. Germline assignment: CDR1 SGHRS and CDR2 YFSETQ. CDR3 sequence: CASSGGLDEQFF. CDR3 in DNA: TGCGCCAGCAGCGGTGGACTTGATGAGCAGTTCTTC. The variable domain in full, completed from reference TRBV5-1 and TRBJ2-1, reads KAGVTQTPRYLIKTRGQQVTLSCSPISGHRSVSWYQQTPGQGLQFLFEYFSETQRNKGNFPGRFSGRQFSNSRSEMNVSTLELGDSALYLCASSGGLDEQFFGPGTRLTVL.